This T cell receptor beta chain was identified in a study of blood T cell repertoires in COVID-19. The CDR3 is made up of 13 amino acids. V lost 7 bases to trimming and J lost 1 base; unmatched junction nucleotides: 4. CDR1 is SQVTM and CDR2 is ANQGSEA in the germline V gene. Original analysis: The assay estimated nucleated cells by amplifying reference gene primers. Clones were read by immunoSEQ multiplex PCR, and TCRdb kept only the in-frame ones, dropping some. From that table come the V and J calls and clone size; the DNA was used to work out D and trimming. The table has roughly 150,000 clones, around 80% seen once.

This chain uses TRBV29-1 with TRBJ1-1; 9 bases agree with TRBD1. The material sequenced was peripheral blood. This TCR was sampled from a woman aged 45-65 years with acute or convalescent COVID-19. In DNA form, the CDR3 reads TGCAGCGGGCAGGACAGGGGGAACACTGAAGCTTTCTTT. As protein: CSGQDRGNTEAFF.